This T cell receptor beta chain was observed in a study of blood T cell repertoires in COVID-19. As for the study in general: Spain, Italy and the United States supplied samples that represented acute and convalescent COVID-19. PBMCs, B-cell-depleted T cells, or T cells provided the cDNA or gDNA that made up the material.

The V and J ends lost 1 base and 1 base respectively, with 8 bases between them. CDR1 is SEHNR and CDR2 is FQNEAQ in the germline V gene (reference sequence). The CDR3 is 15 residues long. As originally analysed: Reference gene primer amplification gave estimated nucleated cell counts. Measured with immunoSEQ multiplex PCR; TCRdb has only the in-frame clones, and not every one. V and J calls and clone size are copied from that table; D and trimming were computed from the DNA. The repertoire holds under 300,000 clones, with roughly 87% as singletons. The source of this sequence is a human donor in a cohort sampled during active COVID-19. The chain uses TRBV7-9 and TRBJ1-5; TRBD1 might be the D (5 bases). Source material: peripheral blood. CDR3 nucleotide sequence: TGTGCCAGCAGCTTAGGGGGCGGAAGCAATCAGCCCCAGCATTTT. Amino acids: CASSLGGGSNQPQHF.